Following are 10 T cell receptor beta chains from one sample sequenced in a study of blood T cell repertoires in COVID-19. This table comes from immunoSEQ multiplex PCR, and its TCRdb copy is limited to in-frame clones, with some not included. The sample lists roughly 100,000 clones, almost 90% occurring once. The sequenced sample consisted of peripheral blood. Receptors were obtained from a human donor in a cohort sampled during active COVID-19.

This chain joins TRBV7-2 and TRBJ1-3; 7 nucleotides match TRBD1. CDR1 and CDR2 (germline): SGHTA, FQGNSA. The V segment lost 5 bases and the J segment 0 bases; nucleotides outside the gene matches: 7. The CDR3 is 16 amino acids. The CDR3 region is CASSRDSADSGNTIYF. The CDR3 DNA is TGTGCCAGCAGCAGGGACAGCGCCGACTCTGGAAACACCATATATTTT.

V and J are TRBV19 and TRBJ1-2; 8 positions match TRBD1. With 6 bases clipped from V and 7 bases from J, the junction kept 10 bases outside the gene matches. This CDR3 comprises 14 residues. The germline CDR1 and CDR2 sequences are LNHDA and SQIVND (reference sequence). CDR3 in amino acids: CASSPDRENGGYTF. The CDR3 coding sequence is TGTGCCAGTAGCCCGGACAGGGAGAATGGTGGCTACACCTTC.

CDR3 sequence (DNA): TGTGCCCCCTTTGAAGCAGGGGGGACAGATACGCAGTATTTT. This sequence encodes CAPFEAGGTDTQYF. This chain links TRBV6-4 with TRBJ2-3, with D perhaps matching TRBD1 (7 bases). V shed 11 bases and J shed 3 bases, with 18 bases lying between them. Germline lookup yields CDR1 MRHNA and CDR2 SNTAGT. This CDR3 spans 14 amino acids.

Notes on this clone: The identical CDR3 is also encoded by other nucleotide sequences in the sample. This chain links TRBV5-1 with TRBJ2-7; TRBD2 is a possible D gene (6 bases). The germline V gene encodes CDR1 SGHRS and CDR2 YFSETQ. The V end lost 5 bases, the J end lost 3 bases, and 15 bases lay between the germline ends. This CDR3 has 14 residues. The CDR3, as DNA: TGCGCCAGCAGGCCGGGACTTGCATTCTACGAGCAGTACTTC. Translating gives CASRPGLAFYEQYF. The full variable domain, rest sourced from reference TRBV5-1 and TRBJ2-7, is KAGVTQTPRYLIKTRGQQVTLSCSPISGHRSVSWYQQTPGQGLQFLFEYFSETQRNKGNFPGRFSGRQFSNSRSEMNVSTLELGDSALYLCASRPGLAFYEQYFGPGTRLTVT.

This chain joins TRBV21-1 and TRBJ2-3; the table's D call, TRBD2, was not checked against the DNA. TRBV21-1 is a pseudogene locus. This CDR3 is built from 17 residues. The CDR3: CASNRSLGGGREDTQYF. DNA for the CDR3: TGTGCCAGCAACCGGTCCCTGGGGGGCGGGAGGGAAGATACGCAGTATTTT.

The chain couples TRBV28 to TRBJ1-2; a possible D gene is TRBD1 (5 bases). CDR1 is MDHEN and CDR2 is SYDVKM in the germline V gene. CDR3 length: 11 amino acids. V lost 7 bases to trimming and J lost 7 bases, with 10 bases between them. CDR3 in amino acids: CASTGSVGYTF. CDR3 DNA: TGTGCCAGCACAGGGTCCGTTGGCTACACCTTC.

This chain links TRBV5-1 with TRBJ2-3; D perhaps matches TRBD2 (6 bases). CDR1 SGHRS and CDR2 YFSETQ come from the germline V gene. The V and J ends lost 4 bases and 1 base respectively, with 16 bases between them. This CDR3 is 16 amino acids long. For the CDR3, the DNA is TGCGCCAGCAGCCCACTTGGGTCTAGCGGCACAGATACGCAGTATTTT. Its protein is CASSPLGSSGTDTQYF.

The DNA for the CDR3 is TGCGCCAGCAGGCGAGTAGCGGGAGTCGCAGATACGCAGTATTTT. As protein: CASRRVAGVADTQYF. The rearrangement joins TRBV5-1 to TRBJ2-3; 9 nucleotides agree with TRBD2. Germline V gene lookup returns CDR1 SGHRS and CDR2 YFSETQ. V gave up 5 bases and J gave up 4 bases; unmatched junction bases: 8. The CDR3 consists of 15 residues.

The chain joins TRBV15 to TRBJ1-5, with D perhaps matching TRBD1 (5 bases). Trimming cost V 1 base and J 4 bases, with 14 bases left between them. Germline-derived CDR1 and CDR2 are LNHNV and YYDKDF (reference sequence). This CDR3 has 16 residues. The CDR3 sequence is CATSRGLMGGNQPQHF. The CDR3 nucleotides are TGTGCCACCAGCAGAGGACTGATGGGGGGGAATCAGCCCCAGCATTTT.

This clone has a handful of counts. The rearrangement uses TRBV6-1 and TRBJ2-7; possibly TRBD1 for D (6 bases). Trimming took off 3 bases at V and 7 bases at J, with 13 bases between the two ends. There are 13 residues in the CDR3. Germline loops: CDR1 MNHNS, CDR2 SASEGT. CDR3 sequence (DNA): TGTGCCAGCAGTGACCCACAGGGCTGGGAGCAGTACTTC. Its translation: CASSDPQGWEQYF.